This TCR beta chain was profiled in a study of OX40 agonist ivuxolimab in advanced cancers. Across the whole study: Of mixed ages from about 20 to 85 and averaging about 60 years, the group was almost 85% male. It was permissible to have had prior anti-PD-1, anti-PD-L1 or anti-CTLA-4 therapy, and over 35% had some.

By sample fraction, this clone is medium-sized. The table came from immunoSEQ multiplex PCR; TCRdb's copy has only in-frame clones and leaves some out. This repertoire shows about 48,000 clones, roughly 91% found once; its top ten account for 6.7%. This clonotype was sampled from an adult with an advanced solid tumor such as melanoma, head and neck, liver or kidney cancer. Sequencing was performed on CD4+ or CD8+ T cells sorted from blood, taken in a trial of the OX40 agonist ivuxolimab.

The CDR3 DNA reads TGCGCCAGCAGCTTGGCCGGGGCCTTTGAAAAACTGTTTTTT. Residues: CASSLAGAFEKLFF. J is TRBJ1-4 and V is TRBV5-1; TRBD1 is a possible D gene (5 bases). Germline CDR1 reads SGHRS; CDR2 reads YFSETQ. V lost 0 bases, J lost 7 bases, and 10 bases lay in between. The CDR3 covers 14 residues.